This T cell receptor beta chain emerged from a study of tumor and adjacent non-tumor tissue in lung cancer. Study-level background: Patients comprised about a dozen adenocarcinoma, 2 squamous cell carcinoma and 1 small cell lung cancer.

Whole-study results and caveats: Tumor tissue had significantly higher TCR diversity than normal lung.

This sample's RNA came from whole unsorted tissue. The library came from three nested PCR rounds adapted from ARM-PCR protocols. TCRdb redid the calling of the multiplex PCR reads with MiXCR, one entry per CDR3 protein. The repertoire has 200,000 to 250,000 distinct CDR3 sequences, 60% to 75% of them found once; the top ten carry under 30%. The V gene lost 9 bases and the J gene lost 2 bases, with 14 bases spanning the gap. The CDR3 spans 14 residues. Germline lookup yields CDR1 SGHAT and CDR2 FQNNGV. This clonotype came up once. The target antigen is unknown. It is likely a read error, because the conserved phenylalanine at the end of the CDR3 is missing.

The clonotype was recovered from a man in his 60s with non-small cell lung cancer. The genes are TRBV11-2 and TRBJ2-1, with D tentatively TRBD2 (5 bases). Source material: lung tumor tissue. In DNA, the CDR3 is TGTGCCAGTAGCCTAGGAGGAGCCTACAATGAGCAGTTCTTG. It encodes CASSLGGAYNEQFL.